Below are 18 T cell receptor beta chains sequenced from a single sample in a study of blood T cell repertoires in COVID-19. Method: immunoSEQ multiplex PCR; TCRdb's copy keeps in-frame clones and lacks some. The table has under 300,000 clones, 70% to 85% seen once. The sequenced material came from PBMCs or T cells enriched from blood (not recorded which). These receptors originate from a man in his forties or fifties who had recovered from COVID-19.

The chain joins TRBV11-3 to TRBJ1-2; perhaps TRBD1 as D (6 bases). Germline-derived CDR1 and CDR2 are SGHNT and YENEEA. The CDR3 sequence is 14 residues long. Trimming stripped 5 bases from V and 6 bases from J, with 16 bases between. The CDR3 coding sequence is TGTGCCAGCAGCCAGGGGACGGGGCAGCATGGCTACACCTTC. Translating it yields CASSQGTGQHGYTF.

The chain employs TRBV11-2 and TRBJ2-3; no reliable D call. V dropped 5 bases and J dropped 4 bases, with 13 bases sitting between them. The CDR3 has 14 residues. The germline gives CDR1 SGHAT, CDR2 FQNNGV. This chain's CDR3 is CASSVRLVADTQYF. CDR3 in DNA: TGTGCCAGCAGCGTAAGGCTAGTCGCAGATACGCAGTATTTT.

The gene calls are TRBV6-5 and TRBJ1-4; D ambiguous. Between the trimmed V and J ends, which lost 6 bases and 4 bases, there was a span of 12 bases. The CDR3 has 14 amino acids. CDR1 MNHEY and CDR2 SVGAGI come from the germline V gene. The CDR3 spells CASSQSGSNEKLFF. CDR3 DNA sequence: TGTGCCAGCAGCCAAAGTGGCAGTAATGAAAAACTGTTTTTT.

The rearrangement links TRBV5-1 to TRBJ2-1; 7 bases are a match to TRBD1. Germline CDR1 is SGHRS and CDR2 is YFSETQ. With V trimmed by 7 bases and J by 4 bases, 11 bases remained unmatched. The CDR3 has 15 amino acids. This CDR3 reads CASEQGSGPYNEQFF. The CDR3 DNA sequence: TGCGCCAGCGAACAGGGGAGCGGCCCGTACAATGAGCAGTTCTTC.

The chain employs TRBV6-5 and TRBJ2-7; TRBD2 might be the D (6 bases). Germline CDR1 MNHEY, CDR2 SVGAGI. The CDR3 spans 11 residues. V gave up 5 bases and J gave up 6 bases, with 8 bases separating them. For the CDR3, the DNA is TGTGCCAGCAGTCCAGCGGGCGAGCAGTACTTC. This sequence encodes CASSPAGEQYF.

The V and J genes are TRBV15 and TRBJ1-2, with D perhaps TRBD1 (6 bases). Deletions cut 4 bases from V and 7 bases from J, with 19 bases between. This CDR3 comprises 15 residues. Germline V gene lookup returns CDR1 LNHNV and CDR2 YYDKDF (reference sequence). CDR3 sequence: CATSMDGQSRGGYTF. The CDR3 coding sequence is TGTGCCACCAGCATGGACGGACAGTCGAGGGGTGGCTACACCTTC.

The chain has TRBV7-3 and TRBJ2-7; no firm D call. V was clipped by 5 bases and J by 2 bases, with 13 bases between them. Germline CDR1 SGHTA, CDR2 FQGTGA. This CDR3 spans 14 amino acids. The CDR3 nucleotides read TGTGCCAGCAGCATCACGCCGGGTCCCTACGAGCAGTACTTC. Protein product: CASSITPGPYEQYF.

The chain has TRBV29-1 and TRBJ2-1; TRBD2 agrees at 7 bases. V lost 2 bases and J lost 8; bases outside the gene matches: 9. Germline loops: CDR1 SQVTM, CDR2 ANQGSEA. This CDR3 has 14 residues. In DNA, the CDR3 is TGCAGCGTTGAACCCCCGCGGGAGATTGATGAGCAGTTCTTC. Translated, it gives CSVEPPREIDEQFF.

The rearrangement links TRBV7-3 to TRBJ2-2; D is undetermined. The CDR3 totals 14 residues. Germline V gene sequence: CDR1 SGHTA, CDR2 FQGTGA. Trimming left V 2 bases short and J 5 bases short, with 9 bases between. The CDR3 bases are TGTGCCAGCAGCTTAGGGCAGAGAACCGGGGAGCTGTTTTTT. It yields the protein CASSLGQRTGELFF.

The chain employs TRBV3-1 (or the pseudogene TRBV3-2) and TRBJ1-6, with 9 bases lining up with TRBD1. After removal of 4 bases from V and 2 bases from J, the junction contained 3 bases not matched to a gene. This CDR3 contains 16 residues. Germline V gene data show CDR1 as LGHDT and CDR2 as YNNKEL (reference sequence). For the CDR3, the DNA is TGTGCCAGCAGCCCACAGGGGGCAACCTATAATTCACCCCTCCACTTT. Translation: CASSPQGATYNSPLHF.

This rearrangement joins TRBV30 to TRBJ1-4; 7 nucleotides align to TRBD1. Trimming at V came to 3 bases and at J to 4 bases, leaving 5 bases not matched to a gene. CDR1 and CDR2 from the germline V gene are GTSNPN and SVGIG (reference sequence). This CDR3 region has 14 residues. The CDR3 protein is CAWSQTGNNEKLFF. As DNA, the CDR3 is TGTGCCTGGAGCCAGACAGGGAATAATGAAAAACTGTTTTTT.

The V call is TRBV3-1 (or the pseudogene TRBV3-2), the J call TRBJ1-4; weak D call: TRBD1 (6 bases). Trimming pared 4 bases from V and 4 bases from J, leaving 13 bases between. Germline CDR1 LGHDT, CDR2 YNNKEL (reference sequence). The CDR3 is 15 amino acids. The CDR3 DNA reads as TGTGCCAGCAGCCCCTCGGACAGATTTAATGAAAAACTGTTTTTT. Amino acids: CASSPSDRFNEKLFF.

V is TRBV7-9 and J is TRBJ1-1, with a weak D call TRBD1 (5 bases). Germline V gene lookup returns CDR1 SEHNR and CDR2 FQNEAQ (reference sequence). Trimming left V 5 bases short and J 3 bases short, with 13 bases between. This CDR3 is built from 14 residues. In nucleotides, the CDR3 is TGTGCCAGCAGCCCGGAGGGGTGGTACACTGAAGCTTTCTTT. It is translated as CASSPEGWYTEAFF.

The chain couples TRBV9 to TRBJ2-3; a possible D gene is TRBD1 (6 bases). The germline V and J ends were trimmed by 4 bases and 5 bases, with 11 bases remaining between them. The germline CDR1 and CDR2 sequences are SGDLS and YYNGEE. CDR3 length equals 13 residues. As DNA, the CDR3 is TGTGCCAGCAGCCCCCCCAGGGGAGATACGCAGTATTTT. Translation gives CASSPPRGDTQYF.

The V call is TRBV7-9, the J call TRBJ2-1; TRBD2 matches at 9 bases. The junction had 12 bases not matched to a gene; V was cut back by 5 bases and J by 7 bases. The CDR3 has 16 amino acids. Germline lookup yields CDR1 SEHNR and CDR2 FQNEAQ (reference sequence). The CDR3 nucleotides are TGTGCCAGCAGCCCCCGAGGGGGCGGGGGGGCGAATGAGCAGTTCTTC. Its translation: CASSPRGGGGANEQFF. Full variable domain (missing parts from reference TRBV7-9 and TRBJ2-1): DTGVSQNPRHKITKRGQNVTFRCDPISEHNRLYWYRQTLGQGPEFLTYFQNEAQLEKSRLLSDRFSAERPKGSFSTLEIQRTEQGDSAMYLCASSPRGGGGANEQFFGPGTRLTVL.

The CDR3 DNA reads TGCGCCAGCAGCGAAAACACGGCCTATATGGCTATGTCGGCGGCCACCTTC. Translation gives CASSENTAYMAMSAATF. The chain carries TRBV4-3 and TRBJ1-2; D uncertain. Trimming cost V 5 bases and J 13 bases, with 32 bases left between them. This CDR3 has 17 residues. The V gene's germline CDR1 is LGHNA and CDR2 YSLEER.

This clone was counted only a few times. This sequence joins TRBV29-1 and TRBJ1-5; possible D gene TRBD1, 6 bases. This CDR3 is 15 amino acids long. V was shortened by 4 bases and J by 2 bases, with 15 bases between the two germline ends. Germline V gene data show CDR1 as SQVTM and CDR2 as ANQGSEA. CDR3 region: CSVAVGAGGNQPQHF. The CDR3 nucleotides read TGCAGCGTTGCCGTGGGGGCGGGGGGCAATCAGCCCCAGCATTTT.

The table lists this clone with a few counts. This chain connects TRBV18 to TRBJ2-6; no reliable D call. The germline V and J ends were trimmed by 6 bases and 2 bases, with 5 bases remaining between them. This CDR3 comprises 13 residues. The germline V gene has CDR1 KGHSH and CDR2 LQKENI. Here the CDR3 reads CASSTPGANVLTF. For the CDR3, the DNA is TGTGCCAGCTCCACACCTGGGGCCAACGTCCTGACTTTC.